One and the same sample provided the 8 T cell receptor beta chains below, sequenced in a study of T-cell memory formation after mild COVID-19 listed by TCRdb under 2021. The library was built by means of 5' RACE. The sample was run on an Illumina NovaSeq 6000. The public reads were run again by TCRdb, first through fastp at Q25 and then through MiXCR, and only productive beta chains were kept. Merged by CDR3 protein, the rows form single entries marked with the most common genes and DNA. This sample holds fewer than 350,000 distinct CDR3 sequences; 18% were observed only once. The ten biggest clones cover about 23% of the sample. Input material: PBMCs or a T cell subset sorted from them (not recorded which). These TCRs come from a man aged 18 to 30 who had mild COVID-19 (a few samples of this study predate the infection). The sample titles of this study are shuffled in the database, so cell type and time point are left out; the donor was told from shared clones.

This clonotype was seen only a few times. V usage is TRBV6-5 and J usage is TRBJ2-3, with 10 bases that match TRBD1. The CDR3 loop spans 18 amino acids. Germline CDR1 and CDR2: MNHEY and SVGAGI. V lost 2 bases, J lost 1 base, and 9 bases stayed unmatched. The CDR3 DNA sequence: TGTGCCAGCAGTTACCCCGCTCCGGGACAGGGGTGCACAGATACGCAGTATTTT. Translated, it gives CASSYPAPGQGCTDTQYF.

The V gene is TRBV6-6, the J gene TRBJ1-1, with TRBD1 identical over 7 bases. Looked up from germline, CDR1 is MNHNY and CDR2 is SVGAGI (reference sequence). This CDR3 has 13 residues. Trimming at V came to 6 bases and at J to 4 bases, leaving 5 bases not matched to a gene. The CDR3 protein is CASSNRGATEAFF. CDR3 in DNA: TGTGCCAGCAGCAACAGGGGAGCCACTGAAGCTTTCTTT.

Only one count was recorded for this clonotype. Here the CDR3 DNA reads TGTGCCAGCGGCGCGATACAAGAGACCCAGTACTTC. It codes for CASGAIQETQYF. The chain is built from TRBV2 and TRBJ2-5; D remains ambiguous. Germline loops: CDR1 SNHLY, CDR2 FYNNEI. The CDR3 extends over 12 amino acids. The V gene lost 8 bases and the J gene lost 2 bases, with 9 bases spanning the gap.

The J gene is TRBJ1-1, the V gene TRBV6-6, with D unclear. Germline CDR1 and CDR2: MNHNY and SVGAGI (reference sequence). Trimming took off 6 bases at V and 0 bases at J, with 14 bases between the two ends. CDR3 length equals 15 residues. CDR3 in DNA: TGTGCCAGCAGCTCGAGAGACACGATGAACACTGAAGCTTTCTTT. This encodes CASSSRDTMNTEAFF.

This clonotype was seen a handful of times. V is TRBV12-3 or TRBV12-4 and J is TRBJ2-7; no definite D call. Trimming left V 3 bases short and J 6 bases short, with 9 bases between. The CDR3 has 12 amino acids. The CDR3 DNA follows: TGTGCCAGCAGTTTTACTCCCATCGAGCAGTACTTC. This codes for CASSFTPIEQYF.

This sequence joins TRBV6-1 and TRBJ1-4, with TRBD1 matching over 7 bases. Germline trimming cut 2 bases from V and 8 bases from J; bases unmatched to any gene: 5. CDR1 MNHNS and CDR2 SASEGT come from the germline V gene. The CDR3 covers 14 residues. CDR3 in amino acids: CASSENRGKEKLFF. DNA for the CDR3: TGTGCCAGCAGTGAAAACAGGGGAAAGGAAAAACTGTTTTTT.

This rearrangement joins TRBV29-1 to TRBJ2-3; perhaps D is TRBD1 or TRBD2 (5 bases each). The germline CDR1 and CDR2 sequences are SQVTM and ANQGSEA. This CDR3 spans 12 amino acids. The V end was cut by 6 bases, the J end by 6 bases, with 13 bases between. CDR3 sequence reads: CSVLWDADTQYF. The CDR3 DNA is TGCAGCGTCCTATGGGACGCCGATACGCAGTATTTT.

The table lists this clonotype with a few counts. The V and J genes are TRBV7-3 and TRBJ2-7, with D perhaps TRBD1 (5 bases). V was pared by 4 bases and J by 0 bases, with 16 bases between. The CDR3 consists of 16 residues. Per germline, CDR1 SGHTA and CDR2 FQGTGA. CDR3 sequence reads: CASSWPLQVYSYEQYF. The CDR3 DNA reads TGTGCCAGCAGCTGGCCCTTACAGGTATACTCCTACGAGCAGTACTTC.